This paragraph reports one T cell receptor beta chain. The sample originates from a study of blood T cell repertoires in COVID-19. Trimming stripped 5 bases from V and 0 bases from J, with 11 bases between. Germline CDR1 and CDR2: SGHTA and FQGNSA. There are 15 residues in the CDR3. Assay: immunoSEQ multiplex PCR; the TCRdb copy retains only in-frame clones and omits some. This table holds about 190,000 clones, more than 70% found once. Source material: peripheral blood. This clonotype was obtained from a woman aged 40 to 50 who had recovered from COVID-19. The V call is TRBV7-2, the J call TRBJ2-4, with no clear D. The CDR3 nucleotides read TGTGCCAGCAGCCCCTATATTACAGCCAAAAACATTCAGTACTTC. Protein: CASSPYITAKNIQYF.